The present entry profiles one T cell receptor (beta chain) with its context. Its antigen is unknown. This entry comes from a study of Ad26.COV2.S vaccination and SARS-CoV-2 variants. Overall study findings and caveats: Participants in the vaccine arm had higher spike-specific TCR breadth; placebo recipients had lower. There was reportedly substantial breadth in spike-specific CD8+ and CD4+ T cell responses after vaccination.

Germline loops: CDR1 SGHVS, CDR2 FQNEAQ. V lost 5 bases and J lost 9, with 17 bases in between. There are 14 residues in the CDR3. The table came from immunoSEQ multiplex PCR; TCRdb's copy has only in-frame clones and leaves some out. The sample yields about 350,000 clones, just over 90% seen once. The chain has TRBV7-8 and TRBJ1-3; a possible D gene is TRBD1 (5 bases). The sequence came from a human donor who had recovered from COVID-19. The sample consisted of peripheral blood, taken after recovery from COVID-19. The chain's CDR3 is CASSQVRAGVTIYF. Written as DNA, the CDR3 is TGTGCCAGCAGCCAAGTCCGGGCGGGGGTCACCATATATTTT.